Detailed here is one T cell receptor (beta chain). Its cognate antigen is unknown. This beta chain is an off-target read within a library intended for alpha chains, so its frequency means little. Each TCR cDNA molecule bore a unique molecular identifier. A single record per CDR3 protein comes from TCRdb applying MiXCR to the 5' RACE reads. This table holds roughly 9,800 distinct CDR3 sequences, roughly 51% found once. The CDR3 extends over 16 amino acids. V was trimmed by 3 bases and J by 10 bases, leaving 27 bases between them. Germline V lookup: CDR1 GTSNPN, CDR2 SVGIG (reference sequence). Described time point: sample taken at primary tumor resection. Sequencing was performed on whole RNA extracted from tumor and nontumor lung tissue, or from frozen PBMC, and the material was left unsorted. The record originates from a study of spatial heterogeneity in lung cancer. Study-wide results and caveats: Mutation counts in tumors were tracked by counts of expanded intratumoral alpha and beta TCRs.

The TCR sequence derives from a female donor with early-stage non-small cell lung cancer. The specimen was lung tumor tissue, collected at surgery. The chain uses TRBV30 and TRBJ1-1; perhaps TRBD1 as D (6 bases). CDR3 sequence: CAWRPPTTGWGARAFF. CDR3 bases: TGTGCCTGGAGACCCCCCACCACAGGGTGGGGTGCAAGAGCTTTCTTT.